Listed below are T cell receptor beta chains from one sample, sequenced in a study of blood T cell repertoires in COVID-19. Clones were read by immunoSEQ multiplex PCR, and TCRdb kept only the in-frame ones, dropping some. Among about 170,000 clones, 87% were seen once, and the ten largest hold 3.7%. The sample taken for sequencing was peripheral blood. Receptor source: a man aged 18 to 29 with active or convalescent COVID-19. The CDR3 runs from the conserved cysteine through the conserved F or W. Fields, in order: V gene, clone size, D gene, J gene, CDR3 protein, CDR3 DNA. A D gene is named only where the DNA matches it firmly. Only part of the rows carry a size: once, few, many, or a class if the clone is expanded.

V gene: TRBV29-1; clone size: once; D gene: TRBD2; J gene: TRBJ2-1; CDR3 protein: CSVGSSGRDNEQFF; CDR3 DNA: TGCAGCGTCGGATCAAGCGGGAGGGACAATGAGCAGTTCTTC
V gene: TRBV6-1; clone size: .; D gene: TRBD1; J gene: TRBJ2-1; CDR3 protein: CASSEGTGGWNEQFF; CDR3 DNA: TGTGCCAGCAGTGAGGGGACAGGGGGCTGGAATGAGCAGTTCTTC
V gene: TRBV3-1/TRBV3-2; clone size: .; D gene: TRBD1; J gene: TRBJ2-5; CDR3 protein: CASRHNRGQTQYF; CDR3 DNA: TGTGCCAGCAGGCACAACAGGGGTCAGACCCAGTACTTC
V gene: TRBV5-4; clone size: .; D gene: TRBD1; J gene: TRBJ1-1; CDR3 protein: CASSWATGSNTEAFF; CDR3 DNA: TGTGCCAGCAGCTGGGCGACAGGGTCGAACACTGAAGCTTTCTTT
V gene: TRBV24-1; clone size: .; D gene: .; J gene: TRBJ2-3; CDR3 protein: CATGAGMDTDTQYF; CDR3 DNA: TGTGCCACCGGGGCTGGGATGGACACAGATACGCAGTATTTT
V gene: TRBV24-1; clone size: .; D gene: .; J gene: TRBJ1-2; CDR3 protein: CATSQGSYTF; CDR3 DNA: TGTGCCACCAGTCAGGGTAGCTACACCTTC
V gene: TRBV19; clone size: .; D gene: .; J gene: TRBJ1-1; CDR3 protein: CASSIGFGTPDGTEAFF; CDR3 DNA: TGTGCCAGTAGTATAGGGTTCGGGACACCGGATGGGACTGAAGCTTTCTTT
V gene: TRBV24-1; clone size: .; D gene: .; J gene: TRBJ2-7; CDR3 protein: CATSDLNSPYEQYF; CDR3 DNA: TGTGCCACCAGTGATTTGAACTCTCCCTACGAGCAGTACTTC
V gene: TRBV5-6; clone size: .; D gene: .; J gene: TRBJ2-1; CDR3 protein: CASSSRGSSYNEQFF; CDR3 DNA: TGTGCCAGCAGCTCCAGAGGAAGCTCCTACAATGAGCAGTTCTTC
V gene: TRBV7-9; clone size: .; D gene: .; J gene: TRBJ2-2; CDR3 protein: CASSLGFASTGELFF; CDR3 DNA: TGTGCCAGCAGCTTAGGTTTCGCGAGCACCGGGGAGCTGTTTTTT
V gene: TRBV28; clone size: .; D gene: TRBD1; J gene: TRBJ2-5; CDR3 protein: CASSLLKGARETQYF; CDR3 DNA: TGTGCCAGCAGTTTGTTAAAGGGGGCGCGGGAGACCCAGTACTTC
V gene: TRBV3-1/TRBV3-2; clone size: .; D gene: .; J gene: TRBJ1-1; CDR3 protein: CASSRITGTEAFF; CDR3 DNA: TGTGCCAGCAGCCGCATCACGGGCACTGAAGCTTTCTTT
V gene: TRBV11-3; clone size: .; D gene: .; J gene: TRBJ2-3; CDR3 protein: CASSLGGTGLYDTQYF; CDR3 DNA: TGTGCCAGCAGCTTAGGCGGGACTGGCCTTTATGATACGCAGTATTTT
V gene: TRBV7-7; clone size: .; D gene: .; J gene: TRBJ2-2; CDR3 protein: CASSLDYNTGELFF; CDR3 DNA: TGTGCTAGCAGCTTAGACTATAACACCGGGGAGCTGTTTTTT
V gene: TRBV7-9; clone size: .; D gene: TRBD2; J gene: TRBJ2-1; CDR3 protein: CASSQGLAGGGNEQFF; CDR3 DNA: TGTGCCAGCAGTCAGGGACTAGCGGGAGGGGGAAATGAGCAGTTCTTC
V gene: TRBV11-2; clone size: .; D gene: .; J gene: TRBJ2-1; CDR3 protein: CASSSIPGEQFF; CDR3 DNA: TGTGCCAGCAGCTCTATCCCGGGAGAGCAGTTCTTC
V gene: TRBV2; clone size: .; D gene: TRBD1; J gene: TRBJ1-5; CDR3 protein: CASTGGEGNQPQHF; CDR3 DNA: TGTGCCAGCACAGGGGGCGAGGGCAATCAGCCCCAGCATTTT
V gene: TRBV5-8; clone size: .; D gene: .; J gene: TRBJ1-5; CDR3 protein: CASSFEGRYGQPQHF; CDR3 DNA: TGTGCCAGCAGCTTTGAGGGCAGGTATGGTCAGCCCCAGCATTTT
V gene: TRBV4-3; clone size: .; D gene: TRBD2; J gene: TRBJ2-2; CDR3 protein: CASSPRRETPTGELFF; CDR3 DNA: TGCGCCAGCAGCCCCCGGCGGGAGACTCCCACCGGGGAGCTGTTTTTT
V gene: TRBV29-1; clone size: .; D gene: TRBD1; J gene: TRBJ1-1; CDR3 protein: CSDRDRGANTEAFF; CDR3 DNA: TGCAGCGACCGGGACAGGGGGGCGAACACTGAAGCTTTCTTT
V gene: TRBV29-1; clone size: .; D gene: TRBD1; J gene: TRBJ1-2; CDR3 protein: CSVETKTGKALYGYTF; CDR3 DNA: TGCAGCGTTGAAACGAAGACAGGGAAGGCCCTCTATGGCTACACCTTC
V gene: TRBV29-1; clone size: .; D gene: .; J gene: TRBJ2-3; CDR3 protein: CSVDSGSYTQYF; CDR3 DNA: TGCAGCGTTGATTCCGGTTCGTATACGCAGTATTTT
V gene: TRBV19; clone size: once; D gene: .; J gene: TRBJ1-2; CDR3 protein: CASSIGGGYTF; CDR3 DNA: TGTGCCAGTAGTATTGGAGGGGGCTACACCTTC
V gene: TRBV3-1/TRBV3-2; clone size: .; D gene: .; J gene: TRBJ1-1; CDR3 protein: CASSHSPETGNTEAFF; CDR3 DNA: TGTGCCAGCAGCCATTCCCCAGAGACAGGGAACACTGAAGCTTTCTTT
V gene: TRBV10-3; clone size: few; D gene: .; J gene: TRBJ2-3; CDR3 protein: CAISPRLAASTDTQYF; CDR3 DNA: TGTGCCATCAGCCCGAGATTAGCGGCGAGCACAGATACGCAGTATTTT
V gene: TRBV30; clone size: .; D gene: TRBD2; J gene: TRBJ2-7; CDR3 protein: CAWSVQRGPSGSYEQYF; CDR3 DNA: TGTGCCTGGAGTGTACAACGTGGGCCTAGCGGATCCTACGAGCAGTACTTC
V gene: TRBV6-2/TRBV6-3; clone size: .; D gene: TRBD1; J gene: TRBJ1-2; CDR3 protein: CASSYSGQGFYGYTF; CDR3 DNA: TGTGCCAGCAGTTACTCGGGACAGGGGTTCTATGGCTACACCTTC
V gene: TRBV27; clone size: .; D gene: .; J gene: TRBJ1-1; CDR3 protein: CASSLSWGVPEAFF; CDR3 DNA: TGTGCCAGCAGTTTAAGTTGGGGAGTCCCTGAAGCTTTCTTT
V gene: TRBV24-1; clone size: once; D gene: TRBD2; J gene: TRBJ2-2; CDR3 protein: CATSDLTSDGRITGELFF; CDR3 DNA: TGTGCCACCAGTGATTTGACTAGCGATGGACGAATTACCGGGGAGCTGTTTTTT
V gene: TRBV5-1; clone size: .; D gene: .; J gene: TRBJ1-1; CDR3 protein: CASSPYSTNTEAFF; CDR3 DNA: TGCGCCAGCAGCCCATACTCTACGAACACTGAAGCTTTCTTT
V gene: TRBV7-9; clone size: .; D gene: TRBD1; J gene: TRBJ1-1; CDR3 protein: CASSLYQGDTEAFF; CDR3 DNA: TGTGCCAGCAGCTTATACCAGGGGGACACTGAAGCTTTCTTT
V gene: TRBV5-8; clone size: .; D gene: TRBD1; J gene: TRBJ2-7; CDR3 protein: CASSTRGQGVSAYEQYF; CDR3 DNA: TGTGCCAGCAGCACGAGGGGACAGGGTGTCTCGGCCTACGAGCAGTACTTC
V gene: TRBV3-1/TRBV3-2; clone size: .; D gene: TRBD2; J gene: TRBJ2-3; CDR3 protein: CASSPIAGGITDTQYF; CDR3 DNA: TGTGCCAGCAGCCCAATAGCGGGGGGAATCACAGATACGCAGTATTTT
V gene: TRBV5-1; clone size: .; D gene: TRBD1; J gene: TRBJ2-5; CDR3 protein: CASSLGQGAAETQYF; CDR3 DNA: TGCGCCAGCAGCTTGGGACAGGGGGCTGCAGAGACCCAGTACTTC
V gene: TRBV15; clone size: .; D gene: TRBD1; J gene: TRBJ1-1; CDR3 protein: CATSAQGGTEAFF; CDR3 DNA: TGTGCCACCAGCGCTCAGGGGGGCACTGAAGCTTTCTTT
V gene: TRBV9; clone size: .; D gene: TRBD2; J gene: TRBJ2-5; CDR3 protein: CASSDPAGVGETQYF; CDR3 DNA: TGTGCCAGCAGCGACCCAGCGGGAGTTGGGGAGACCCAGTACTTC
V gene: TRBV19; clone size: .; D gene: .; J gene: TRBJ2-1; CDR3 protein: CASNQDRRGYNEQFF; CDR3 DNA: TGTGCCAGTAACCAGGACAGGAGGGGGTACAATGAGCAGTTCTTC
V gene: TRBV6-5; clone size: .; D gene: .; J gene: TRBJ2-1; CDR3 protein: CASSYRGYNEQFF; CDR3 DNA: TGTGCCAGCAGTTATAGAGGGTACAATGAGCAGTTCTTC
V gene: TRBV11-2; clone size: .; D gene: .; J gene: TRBJ1-2; CDR3 protein: CASSLQANYGYTF; CDR3 DNA: TGTGCCAGCAGCTTACAGGCCAACTATGGCTACACCTTC
V gene: TRBV27; clone size: .; D gene: .; J gene: TRBJ2-4; CDR3 protein: CASGRWEGERGIQYF; CDR3 DNA: TGTGCCAGCGGGAGGTGGGAAGGAGAGAGGGGCATTCAGTACTTC
V gene: TRBV12-5; clone size: once; D gene: TRBD1; J gene: TRBJ2-1; CDR3 protein: CASGLVKQGAKNEQFF; CDR3 DNA: TGTGCTAGTGGTTTGGTAAAACAGGGGGCTAAAAATGAGCAGTTCTTC
V gene: TRBV10-3; clone size: once; D gene: TRBD1; J gene: TRBJ1-1; CDR3 protein: CAISELGQTNTEAFF; CDR3 DNA: TGTGCCATCAGTGAGCTGGGACAGACGAACACTGAAGCTTTCTTT
V gene: TRBV3-1/TRBV3-2; clone size: .; D gene: TRBD2; J gene: TRBJ2-5; CDR3 protein: CASSRGLAGGETQYF; CDR3 DNA: TGTGCCAGCAGCCGAGGACTAGCGGGGGGAGAGACCCAGTACTTC
V gene: TRBV7-9; clone size: .; D gene: .; J gene: TRBJ1-3; CDR3 protein: CASSLGIGTGNTIYF; CDR3 DNA: TGTGCCAGCAGCTTAGGTATCGGGACTGGAAACACCATATATTTT
V gene: TRBV7-9; clone size: .; D gene: .; J gene: TRBJ1-1; CDR3 protein: CASSLVTSNTEAFF; CDR3 DNA: TGTGCCAGCAGCTTGGTGACATCGAACACTGAAGCTTTCTTT
V gene: TRBV6-6; clone size: .; D gene: TRBD1; J gene: TRBJ2-1; CDR3 protein: CASAPVTGDHYNEQFF; CDR3 DNA: TGTGCCAGCGCTCCTGTTACAGGGGACCACTACAATGAGCAGTTCTTC
V gene: TRBV6-6; clone size: .; D gene: .; J gene: TRBJ2-1; CDR3 protein: CASSPSDREQFF; CDR3 DNA: TGTGCCAGCAGTCCCTCAGACAGAGAGCAGTTCTTC
V gene: TRBV14; clone size: .; D gene: .; J gene: TRBJ1-2; CDR3 protein: CASSPDSTLAYGYTF; CDR3 DNA: TGTGCCAGCAGCCCGGACTCAACCCTGGCCTATGGCTACACCTTC
V gene: TRBV5-1; clone size: .; D gene: .; J gene: TRBJ2-5; CDR3 protein: CASSVGGSKETQYF; CDR3 DNA: TGCGCCAGCAGCGTGGGGGGCAGTAAAGAGACCCAGTACTTC
V gene: TRBV4-2; clone size: .; D gene: TRBD2; J gene: TRBJ2-1; CDR3 protein: CASSQGTPLAGASYNEQFF; CDR3 DNA: TGTGCCAGCAGCCAAGGGACCCCACTAGCGGGAGCGTCATACAATGAGCAGTTCTTC
V gene: TRBV7-2; clone size: .; D gene: .; J gene: TRBJ1-2; CDR3 protein: CASSFIINYGYTF; CDR3 DNA: TGTGCCAGCAGCTTTATAATTAACTATGGCTACACCTTC
V gene: TRBV6-5; clone size: .; D gene: TRBD1; J gene: TRBJ2-5; CDR3 protein: CASSLQGAETQYF; CDR3 DNA: TGTGCCAGCAGTCTACAGGGGGCTGAGACCCAGTACTTC